The 14 T cell receptor beta chains listed next were all sequenced from one sample in a study of technical replicates of blood from several donors. Profiling relied on immunoSEQ multiplex PCR, and the TCRdb table lists in-frame clones only, not all of them. Of about 78,000 clones in the sample, about 92% were seen once. The specimen was T cells isolated from PBMCs. Receptors were obtained from a human donor in good health.

The gene calls are TRBV12-5 and TRBJ2-1; TRBD1 agrees at 7 bases. The CDR3 sequence is 13 residues long. V lost 2 bases and J lost 7; bases outside the gene matches: 2. Germline lookup yields CDR1 LGHNT and CDR2 FRNRAP. Here the CDR3 reads CASGLPQGNEQFF. For the CDR3, the DNA is TGTGCTAGTGGTTTGCCACAGGGGAATGAGCAGTTCTTC.

The chain is built from TRBV4-1 and TRBJ2-1, with D tentatively TRBD1 (6 bases). Trimming removed 1 base from V and 13 bases from J, with 8 bases in between. Per the germline V gene, CDR1 is MGHRA and CDR2 is YSYEKL. The CDR3 has 11 residues. The CDR3 here is CASSQGGLQFF. CDR3 DNA: TGCGCCAGCAGCCAAGGGGGGCTCCAGTTCTTC.

This chain joins TRBV5-1 and TRBJ2-3, with TRBD1 as a possible D gene (5 bases). The CDR3 is 16 amino acids. CDR1 and CDR2 (germline): SGHRS, YFSETQ. V was trimmed by 5 bases and J by 0 bases, leaving 16 bases between them. CDR3 nucleotide sequence: TGCGCCAGCAGTTCGGCAGGGCCCCCCAGCACAGATACGCAGTATTTT. It encodes CASSSAGPPSTDTQYF.

The chain links TRBV5-1 to TRBJ2-7; D is undetermined. Germline CDR1 SGHRS, CDR2 YFSETQ. V was trimmed by 0 bases and J by 0 bases, leaving 7 bases between them. The CDR3 runs 14 residues. The CDR3 region has the DNA TGCGCCAGCAGCTTGGCCCTCAGCTCCTACGAGCAGTACTTC. Its translation: CASSLALSSYEQYF.

The rearrangement joins TRBV27 to TRBJ2-1, with D possibly being TRBD1 (5 bases). V shed 1 base and J shed 9 bases, with 10 bases lying between them. The CDR3 has 13 amino acids. The germline V gene encodes CDR1 MNHEY and CDR2 SMNVEV (reference sequence). Here the CDR3 reads CASSLFSGLEQFF. CDR3 DNA: TGTGCCAGCAGTTTATTTTCAGGGCTTGAGCAGTTCTTC.

CDR3 sequence (DNA): TGTGCCAGCAGTTACTCGATCGGGTCGACAGTCTACGAGCAGTACTTC. Translating gives CASSYSIGSTVYEQYF. The chain has TRBV6-5 and TRBJ2-7; weak D call: TRBD1 (5 bases). Trimming shortened V by 0 bases and J by 3 bases, and 15 bases separated the two germline ends. The CDR3 is made up of 16 amino acids. The germline CDR1 and CDR2 sequences are MNHEY and SVGAGI.

The rearrangement links TRBV21-1 to TRBJ2-1; the table assigns TRBD2, which was not confirmed against the DNA. TRBV21-1 is described as a pseudogene. This CDR3 has 20 residues. The CDR3 nucleotides are TGTGCCAGCAGCAAAGGGGCGGAATCAAAGCGGGAGGGCCCGGTCAATGAGCAGTTCTTC. The encoded protein is CASSKGAESKREGPVNEQFF.

V gene TRBV19 combines with J gene TRBJ2-2, with D possibly TRBD1 on 6 matching bases. Germline assignment: CDR1 LNHDA and CDR2 SQIVND (reference sequence). With 6 bases removed from V and 3 bases from J, the gap between germline ends came to 11 bases. The CDR3 contains 14 residues. The CDR3, as DNA: TGTGCCAGTAGGTTGACAGGAGACACCGGGGAGCTGTTTTTT. It yields the protein CASRLTGDTGELFF. The full variable domain, rest sourced from reference TRBV19 and TRBJ2-2, is DGGITQSPKYLFRKEGQNVTLSCEQNLNHDAMYWYRQDPGQGLRLIYYSQIVNDFQKGDIAEGYSVSREKKESFPLTVTSAQKNPTAFYLCASRLTGDTGELFFGEGSRLTVL.

The chain couples TRBV5-5 to TRBJ1-2; the D is unclear. Germline V lookup: CDR1 SGHKS, CDR2 YYEKEE (reference sequence). Trimming removed 0 bases from V and 8 bases from J, with 5 bases in between. CDR3 length equals 11 residues. The CDR3: CASSLALGYTF. Written as DNA, the CDR3 is TGTGCCAGCAGCTTGGCCCTCGGCTACACCTTC.

The rearrangement uses TRBV27 and TRBJ2-1, with 9 bases that match TRBD2. CDR1 and CDR2 (germline): MNHEY, SMNVEV (reference sequence). The CDR3 spans 12 residues. The J segment lost 10 bases and the V segment lost 7 bases, leaving 5 bases of the junction unmatched. The CDR3 DNA follows: TGTGCCAGCATTGGGACTAGCTTCGAGCAGTTCTTC. This sequence encodes CASIGTSFEQFF.

The CDR3 protein is CASSDSLAVYNEQFF. In nucleotides, the CDR3 is TGTGCCAGCAGTGACTCACTAGCTGTATACAATGAGCAGTTCTTC. The chain combines TRBV2 with TRBJ2-1; the D gene is possibly TRBD2 (6 bases). Between the trimmed V and J ends, which lost 3 bases and 4 bases, there was a span of 13 bases. The CDR3 sequence is 15 residues long. Germline V gene data show CDR1 as SNHLY and CDR2 as FYNNEI.

V usage is TRBV7-2 and J usage is TRBJ2-1, with a tentative D call TRBD2 (5 bases). CDR1 SGHTA and CDR2 FQGNSA come from the germline V gene. This CDR3 has 15 amino acids. Trimming shortened V by 5 bases and J by 4 bases, and 15 bases separated the two germline ends. DNA for the CDR3: TGTGCCAGCAGCCCCGGAGGTGGCAGATACAATGAGCAGTTCTTC. This translates into CASSPGGGRYNEQFF.

The V and J genes are TRBV11-2 and TRBJ2-3; D might be TRBD1 (5 bases). Germline V CDR1 and CDR2: SGHAT, FQNNGV. Trimming took 5 bases from V and 4 from J, leaving 7 bases between them. The CDR3 sequence is 12 residues long. This chain's CDR3 is CASSPGSDTQYF. The CDR3 bases are TGTGCCAGCAGCCCAGGGTCAGATACGCAGTATTTT.

This clone was counted a single time. The J gene is TRBJ1-1, the V gene TRBV28, with no clear D. V lost 2 bases to trimming and J lost 0 bases, with 16 bases between them. The CDR3 spans 17 residues. CDR1 is MDHEN and CDR2 is SYDVKM in the germline V gene. CDR3 amino acids: CASSLRVRSFLNTEAFF. The CDR3 DNA sequence: TGTGCCAGCAGTTTACGGGTGCGGAGTTTTCTGAACACTGAAGCTTTCTTT.